This T cell receptor beta chain emerged from a study of beta chain features in type 1 diabetes. Study results and caveats: Among patients with Type 1 diabetes, TCRB CDR3s were moderately but significantly shorter in every one of the four CD4+ subsets.

Germline V gene sequence: CDR1 SEHNR, CDR2 FQNEAQ (reference sequence). V dropped 5 bases and J dropped 1; count of bases not matched to a gene: 5. The CDR3 sequence is 15 residues long. To note about this clone: Its antigen remains unidentified.

Reverse transcription of all isolated RNA meant that expressed TCRB transcripts were sequenced. Generated by immunoSEQ multiplex PCR, the TCRdb table keeps only in-frame clones and is missing some. Here the sample spans about 340,000 clones, less than 15% being singletons. The rearrangement joins TRBV7-9 to TRBJ1-1; 9 bases are shared with TRBD1. This clonotype was sampled from a woman aged 18-35 years with type 1 diabetes. The sequenced material came from naive CD4+ T cells from blood. CDR3 region: CASSARQGGNTEAFF. CDR3 DNA sequence: TGTGCCAGCAGCGCCCGACAGGGGGGGAACACTGAAGCTTTCTTT.